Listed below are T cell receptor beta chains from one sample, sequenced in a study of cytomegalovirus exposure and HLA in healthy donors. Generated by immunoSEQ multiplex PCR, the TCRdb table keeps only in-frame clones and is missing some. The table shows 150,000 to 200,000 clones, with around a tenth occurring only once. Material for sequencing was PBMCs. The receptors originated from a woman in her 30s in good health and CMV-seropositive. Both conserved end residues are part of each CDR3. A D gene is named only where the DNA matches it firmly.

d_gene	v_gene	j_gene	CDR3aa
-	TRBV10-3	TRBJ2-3	CAISEGGSRDTQYF
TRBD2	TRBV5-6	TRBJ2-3	CASSLGGRRTDTQYF
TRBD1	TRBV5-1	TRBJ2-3	CASSWDSTTDTQYF
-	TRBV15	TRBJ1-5	CATSRGGSRGNQPQHF
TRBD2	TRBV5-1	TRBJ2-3	CASSGLAEGGDTQYF
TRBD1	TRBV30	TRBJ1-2	CAWMGGQGNYGYTF
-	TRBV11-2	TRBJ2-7	CASSFQVSSYEQYF
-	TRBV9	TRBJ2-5	CASSVAPGPGETQYF
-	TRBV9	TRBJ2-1	CASSQRAWLASDNEQFF
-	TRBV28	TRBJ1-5	CASSLLTGRRCHF
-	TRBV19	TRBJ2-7	CASRRPQGYEQYF
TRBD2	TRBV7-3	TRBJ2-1	CASSKGTSGEQFF
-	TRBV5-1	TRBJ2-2	CASSLRGNPGELFF
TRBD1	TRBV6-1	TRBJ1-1	CASSEPGGVNTEAFF
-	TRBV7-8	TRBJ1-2	CASSSTGSISYGYTF
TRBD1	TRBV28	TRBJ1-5	CASSPTGGDDQPQHF
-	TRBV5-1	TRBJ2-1	CASSLGGDYNEQFF
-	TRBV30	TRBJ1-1	CAWRKGARTEAFF
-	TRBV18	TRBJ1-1	CASSPLPGTEAFF
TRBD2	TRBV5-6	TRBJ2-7	CASSFFGLGSYEQYF
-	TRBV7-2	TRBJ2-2	CASSLDGRRAGELFF
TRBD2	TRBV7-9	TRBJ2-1	CASSLARLAGESYNEQFF
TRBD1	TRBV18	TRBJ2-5	CASSPRTGAETQYF
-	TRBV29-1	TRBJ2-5	CSVDVAEGETQYF
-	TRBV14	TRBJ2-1	CASSQDRYNEQFF
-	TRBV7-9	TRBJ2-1	CASSPGLNNEQFF
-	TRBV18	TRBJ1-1	CASSPFAAGTEAFF
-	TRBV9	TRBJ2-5	CASSPGGAQGAMGEQYF
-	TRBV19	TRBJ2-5	CASSISEKETQYF
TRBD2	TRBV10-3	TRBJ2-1	CAISGGGLSNEQFF
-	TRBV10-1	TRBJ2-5	CASSESGHPTQYF
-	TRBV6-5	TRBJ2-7	CASSLGGEQYF
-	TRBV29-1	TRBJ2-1	CSVETETRYNEQFF
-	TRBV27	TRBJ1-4	CASRGGEKLFF
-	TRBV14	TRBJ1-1	CASSQAGMNTEAFF
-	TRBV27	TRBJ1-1	CASSHGNTEAFF
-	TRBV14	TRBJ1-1	CASSQLVGGDTEAFF
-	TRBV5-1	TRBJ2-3	CASSLGGRTSTDTQYF
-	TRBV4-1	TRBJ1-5	CASSQGRTGNQPQHF
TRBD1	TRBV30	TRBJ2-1	CAWDGTGPYNEQFF
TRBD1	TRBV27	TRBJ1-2	CASSYRRGQVDGYTF
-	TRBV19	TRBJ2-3	CASSMGRLTDTQYF
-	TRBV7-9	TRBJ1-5	CASSQGSQPQHF
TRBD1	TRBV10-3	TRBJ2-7	CATGGTGSYEQYF
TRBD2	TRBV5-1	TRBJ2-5	CASSRLAGGEETQYF
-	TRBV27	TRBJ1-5	CASNPTASNQPQHF
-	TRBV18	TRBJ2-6	CASSPLRGAGESSGANVLTF
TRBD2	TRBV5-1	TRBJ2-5	CASSLFSGGETQYF
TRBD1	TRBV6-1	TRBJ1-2	CASSTGTGLGYTF
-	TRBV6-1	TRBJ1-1	CASSEELKAGETEAFF
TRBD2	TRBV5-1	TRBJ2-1	CASISGSSYNEQFF
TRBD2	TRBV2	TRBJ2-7	CARTSLAVSYEQYF
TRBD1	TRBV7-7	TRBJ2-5	CASSRDRQETQYF
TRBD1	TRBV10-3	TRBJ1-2	CAISQSGQDGYNF
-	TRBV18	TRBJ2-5	CASSPRRGAGETQYF
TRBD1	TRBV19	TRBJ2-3	CASSVRDRGSGGPTDTQYF
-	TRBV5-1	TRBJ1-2	CASSPPQGGNYGYTF
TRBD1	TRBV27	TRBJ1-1	CASSLSRGLVNTEAFF
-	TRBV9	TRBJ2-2	CASTDRTRGELFF